This T cell receptor beta chain was captured by sequencing in a study of PD-L1 blockade in urothelial cancer. The wider study: Administration of atezolizumab to patients began in the mid-2010s, at 1,200 mg intravenously every 3 weeks. Analyses used blood from 3 weeks (second dose) and 6 weeks after treatment start. Study-wide results and caveats: Sub-median blood TCR clonality before treatment predicted longer survival.

In germline, CDR1 is SGHTA, CDR2 FQGNSA. The CDR3 contains 15 residues. Trimming removed 8 bases from V and 4 bases from J, with 20 bases in between. Samples were collected from each patient before treatment and during treatment. Each patient gave between 1 and 8 of them in total. Sequencing was performed with immunoSEQ multiplex PCR; in TCRdb, only in-frame clones are kept and a portion is missing. The table records more than 50,000 clones, over 75% of them present only once. Points on this clone: The target antigen is unknown.

The chain recombines TRBV7-2 with TRBJ1-2, with D possibly TRBD1 on 5 matching bases. This clonotype was sampled from an older man with urothelial cancer. Sequencing was performed on PBMCs, taken around atezolizumab (anti-PD-L1) treatment. This chain's CDR3 is CASGKSVGGSYGYTF. As DNA, the CDR3 is TGTGCCAGCGGAAAAAGCGTCGGGGGGAGCTATGGCTACACCTTC.